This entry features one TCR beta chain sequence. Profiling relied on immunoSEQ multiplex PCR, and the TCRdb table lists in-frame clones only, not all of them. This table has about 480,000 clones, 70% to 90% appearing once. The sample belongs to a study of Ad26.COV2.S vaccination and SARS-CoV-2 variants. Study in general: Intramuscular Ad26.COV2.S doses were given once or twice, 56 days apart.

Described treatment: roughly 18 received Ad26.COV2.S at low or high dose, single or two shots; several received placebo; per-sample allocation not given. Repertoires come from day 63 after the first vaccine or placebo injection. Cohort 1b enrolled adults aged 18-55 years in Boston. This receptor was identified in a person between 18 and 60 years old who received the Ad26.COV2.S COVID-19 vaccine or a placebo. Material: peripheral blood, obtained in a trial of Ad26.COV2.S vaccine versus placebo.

CDR3 nucleotides: TGTGCCAGCAGCGACCCCAATCAGCCCCAGCATTTT. Its translation is CASSDPNQPQHF. The chain carries TRBV27 and TRBJ1-5; D ambiguous. This CDR3 region has 12 residues. V was shortened by 6 bases and J by 3 bases, with 6 bases between the two germline ends. Per the germline V gene, CDR1 is MNHEY and CDR2 is SMNVEV (reference sequence).